Presented here are 29 T cell receptor beta chains from one specimen sequenced in a study of response to subunit inactivated influenza vaccine. TCRdb re-derived calls from the RT-PCR reads in MiXCR, one entry per CDR3 protein. The table records approximately 700,000 distinct CDR3 sequences, approximately 14% of them present only once. The sequencing used PBMCs from blood, collected around 14 days before vaccination. These receptors all come from a man in his fifties who received an inactivated influenza vaccine.

In the case of this clonotype: At one end, the junction sequence differs from germline, possibly due to a read error. V usage is TRBV7-8 and J usage is TRBJ1-5, with no clear D. Per the germline V gene, CDR1 is SGHVS and CDR2 is FQNEAQ. The CDR3 extends over 15 amino acids. CDR3 in DNA: TGTGCCAGCAGCTTAGCAACTATGCGCAATCAGCCCCAGGATTTT. Translation: CASSLATMRNQPQDF.

The CDR3 sequence is CASSSRPQGVSYQSHYEQYF. The CDR3 DNA is TGTGCCAGCAGTTCGCGTCCTCAGGGGGTGTCCTACCAATCCCATTACGAGCAGTACTTC. This chain joins TRBV4-2 and TRBJ2-7; 7 nucleotides agree with TRBD1. Losses at the gene ends were 6 bases for V and 4 bases for J; bases not matched to a gene: 27. The CDR3 is 20 amino acids. Germline V CDR1 and CDR2: LGHNA, YNFKEQ.

This rearrangement joins TRBV6-2 or TRBV6-3 to TRBJ2-1, with 10 positions matching TRBD1. Per the germline V gene, CDR1 is MNHEY and CDR2 is SVGEGT. V was clipped by 6 bases and J by 8 bases; unmatched bases: 16. The CDR3 spans 17 residues. The CDR3 DNA sequence: TGTGCCAGCAGCCATGTACCGGGACAGGGGTTTTGGCATGAGCAGTTCTTC. This translates into CASSHVPGQGFWHEQFF.

The chain joins TRBV10-3 to TRBJ2-5; no clear D. The CDR3 loop spans 14 amino acids. The germline V and J ends were trimmed by 3 bases and 7 bases, with 15 bases remaining between them. The germline V gene encodes CDR1 ENHRY and CDR2 SYGVKD. CDR3 sequence: CAISEVLGTSTQYF. CDR3 in DNA: TGTGCCATCAGTGAAGTTCTGGGAACCTCGACCCAGTACTTC.

This rearrangement joins TRBV5-6 to TRBJ2-2, with D unresolved. V dropped 4 bases and J dropped 7 bases, with 14 bases sitting between them. CDR1 is SGHDT and CDR2 is YYEEEE in the germline V gene. CDR3 length equals 14 residues. The CDR3 sequence: CASSPFSRGGELFF. CDR3 nucleotide sequence: TGTGCCAGCAGCCCCTTTAGTCGCGGCGGGGAGCTGTTTTTT. The full variable domain, with the rest looked up from reference TRBV5-6 and TRBJ2-2, is DAGVTQSPTHLIKTRGQQVTLRCSPKSGHDTVSWYQQALGQGPQFIFQYYEEEERQRGNFPDRFSGHQFPNYSSELNVNALLLGDSALYLCASSPFSRGGELFFGEGSRLTVL.

In this sample, this clonotype turned up many times. The chain joins TRBV7-9 to TRBJ2-3; D gene ambiguous. Trimming left V 2 bases short and J 5 bases short, with 5 bases between. CDR1 and CDR2 from the germline V gene are SEHNR and FQNEAQ (reference sequence). The CDR3 is 12 residues long. The CDR3 coding sequence is TGTGCCAGCAGCTTAATGGGAGATACGCAGTATTTT. Translation: CASSLMGDTQYF.

The chain employs TRBV7-3 and TRBJ2-2; possible D gene TRBD2, 6 bases. This CDR3 has 16 amino acids. In germline, CDR1 is SGHTA, CDR2 FQGTGA. The germline V and J ends were trimmed by 4 bases and 5 bases, with 17 bases remaining between them. The CDR3 region has the DNA TGTGCCAGCAGCTCCCACCGGGGAGGAGGGACCGGGGAGCTGTTTTTT. Its translation is CASSSHRGGGTGELFF.

This clonotype was seen repeatedly, ten times or more. The chain is built from TRBV7-9 and TRBJ1-4, with a tentative D call TRBD1 (5 bases). The length of the CDR3 is 15 residues. The germline gives CDR1 SEHNR, CDR2 FQNEAQ (reference sequence). V was clipped by 1 base and J by 0 bases, with 6 bases between them. The CDR3 DNA sequence: TGTGCCAGCAGCTTAGGACAGACAACTAATGAAAAACTGTTTTTT. This gives the protein CASSLGQTTNEKLFF.

This clonotype was observed a few times. The chain combines TRBV20-1 with TRBJ1-6; perhaps TRBD1 as D (5 bases). The CDR3 spans 15 residues. Germline loops: CDR1 DFQATT, CDR2 SNEGSKA (reference sequence). V was pared by 5 bases and J by 7 bases, with 18 bases between. In nucleotides, the CDR3 is TGCAGTGCTGGATTCCGGGGGGTTCCCAATTCACCCCTCCACTTT. Amino acids: CSAGFRGVPNSPLHF.

This clonotype was seen a few times. The rearrangement links TRBV15 to TRBJ2-1, with D maybe TRBD2 (5 bases). The germline V and J ends were trimmed by 3 bases and 3 bases, with 9 bases remaining between them. Germline assignment: CDR1 LNHNV and CDR2 YYDKDF (reference sequence). This CDR3 is built from 14 residues. The CDR3 DNA is TGTGCCACCAGCAGGGGAGCGAACTACAATGAGCAGTTCTTC. Protein sequence: CATSRGANYNEQFF.

This clonotype has just a few counts. This chain uses TRBV13 with TRBJ2-3, with 11 bases lining up with TRBD2. Per germline, CDR1 PRHDT and CDR2 FYEKMQ (reference sequence). After removal of 5 bases from V and 0 bases from J, the junction contained 10 bases not matched to a gene. The length of the CDR3 is 18 residues. The CDR3, as DNA: TGTGCCAGCAGCACGCCTACTAGCGGGAGTCTCAGCACAGATACGCAGTATTTT. It is translated as CASSTPTSGSLSTDTQYF.

The V call is TRBV20-1, the J call TRBJ1-4; D is uncertain. V was trimmed by 3 bases and J by 0 bases, leaving 11 bases between them. The CDR3 is 15 amino acids. Germline loops: CDR1 DFQATT, CDR2 SNEGSKA (reference sequence). This CDR3 reads CSASVEGSTNEKLFF. The CDR3 DNA follows: TGCAGTGCTAGCGTGGAGGGTTCAACTAATGAAAAACTGTTTTTT.

This clonotype has a handful of counts. The rearrangement links TRBV3-1 to TRBJ2-7; D gene ambiguous. The CDR3 totals 14 residues. The germline V and J ends were trimmed by 0 bases and 6 bases, with 12 bases remaining between them. Germline V gives CDR1 LGHDT, CDR2 YNNKEL (reference sequence). The CDR3: CASSQEGLHLEQYF. In DNA, the CDR3 is TGTGCCAGCAGCCAAGAGGGCCTCCACCTCGAGCAGTACTTC.

V usage is TRBV20-1 and J usage is TRBJ2-5; 16 positions agree with TRBD2. Trimming took 6 bases from V and 5 from J; bases not matched to a gene: 3. Germline lookup yields CDR1 DFQATT and CDR2 SNEGSKA (reference sequence). This CDR3 contains 14 residues. CDR3 coding DNA: TGCAGTGCCACGGGACTAGCGGGAGGGGAGACCCAGTACTTC. Protein: CSATGLAGGETQYF.

V is TRBV24-1 and J is TRBJ2-3, with D uncertain. Between the trimmed V and J ends, which lost 3 bases and 2 bases, there was a span of 8 bases. The CDR3 extends over 14 amino acids. Germline assignment: CDR1 KGHDR and CDR2 SFDVKD. The DNA of the CDR3 is TGTGCCACCAGTGATCGCCACTCCACAGATACGCAGTATTTT. It translates to CATSDRHSTDTQYF.

The chain combines TRBV2 with TRBJ1-2; no firm D call. V was clipped by 1 base and J by 4 bases, with 13 bases between them. The CDR3 is 15 amino acids. Germline V gives CDR1 SNHLY, CDR2 FYNNEI. The CDR3 region is CASSEVGLTPYGYTF. The CDR3 nucleotides are TGTGCCAGCAGTGAAGTAGGCTTAACCCCCTATGGCTACACCTTC.

The chain couples TRBV2 to TRBJ2-2; D may be TRBD2 (6 bases). Germline lookup yields CDR1 SNHLY and CDR2 FYNNEI. V lost 8 bases and J lost 6, with 16 bases in between. This CDR3 region has 14 residues. CDR3 nucleotides: TGTGCCAGCGGGGGGAGTGGGATCCCCGGGGAGCTGTTTTTT. It codes for CASGGSGIPGELFF.

In this sample, this clonotype turned up a few times. The chain has TRBV28 and TRBJ2-7; TRBD1 is a possible D gene (5 bases). Trimming took off 8 bases at V and 0 bases at J, with 17 bases between the two ends. Per germline, CDR1 MDHEN and CDR2 SYDVKM. The CDR3 sequence is 15 residues long. The CDR3 nucleotides are TGTGCCAGCTCTAAAATTGGGGCTAGCTCCTACGAGCAGTACTTC. Residues: CASSKIGASSYEQYF.

This clonotype was observed once. This sequence joins TRBV7-9 and TRBJ2-7; unclear D gene. The CDR3 has 13 amino acids. V lost 1 base to trimming and J lost 10 bases, with 14 bases between them. The V gene's germline CDR1 is SEHNR and CDR2 FQNEAQ (reference sequence). The CDR3 nucleotides are TGTGCCAGCAGCTTAGAATCGGAGTTGAAACAGTACTTC. This translates into CASSLESELKQYF.

V usage is TRBV7-2 and J usage is TRBJ2-1; 7 nucleotides align to TRBD2. The CDR3 is made up of 14 amino acids. V shed 8 bases, J shed 3 bases, and the junction held 7 bases outside the gene matches. The germline V gene encodes CDR1 SGHTA and CDR2 FQGNSA. The chain's CDR3 is CASSKRGLYNEQFF. For the CDR3, the DNA is TGTGCCAGCTCCAAGCGGGGACTCTACAATGAGCAGTTCTTC.

The chain links TRBV12-3 or TRBV12-4 to TRBJ2-5; D not certain. The CDR3 loop spans 13 amino acids. Trimming pared 8 bases from V and 2 bases from J, leaving 12 bases between. This chain's CDR3 is CASQAGFQETQYF. The CDR3 coding sequence is TGTGCCAGCCAGGCAGGCTTTCAAGAGACCCAGTACTTC.

This clonotype came up a few times. The chain recombines TRBV4-2 with TRBJ2-7; D not resolved. The CDR3 is 15 residues long. The V gene lost 6 bases and the J gene lost 3 bases, with 18 bases spanning the gap. Germline CDR1 reads LGHNA; CDR2 reads YNFKEQ. DNA of the CDR3: TGTGCCAGCAGGTTTAACGGTGAGACCCTCTACGAGCAGTACTTC. Translating it yields CASRFNGETLYEQYF.

This chain links TRBV7-2 with TRBJ2-3; a possible D gene is TRBD2 (6 bases). The CDR3 covers 15 residues. The V end was cut by 5 bases, the J end by 4 bases, with 16 bases between. Germline lookup yields CDR1 SGHTA and CDR2 FQGNSA. CDR3 bases: TGTGCCAGCAGCCCCCAAGCTGGGGGGTCAGATACGCAGTATTTT. Translated, it gives CASSPQAGGSDTQYF.

Many counts were recorded for this clonotype. The chain joins TRBV4-3 to TRBJ2-1, with D tentatively TRBD2 (7 bases). V was cut by 2 bases and J by 0 bases, with 17 bases left in between. CDR1 is LGHNA, CDR2 YSLEER, per germline. The CDR3 is made up of 18 amino acids. The DNA for the CDR3 is TGCGCCAGCAGCCAACTTTGGGGGGGCGAGAGCTCCTACAATGAGCAGTTCTTC. It translates to CASSQLWGGESSYNEQFF.

This clonotype was observed at least ten times. CDR3 protein: CASRAQMGAVSYEQYF. The CDR3 region has the DNA TGTGCCAGCAGAGCCCAGATGGGCGCGGTCTCCTACGAGCAGTACTTC. The V and J genes are TRBV27 and TRBJ2-7; the D is unclear. From germline, CDR1 is MNHEY and CDR2 SMNVEV (reference sequence). Trimming took off 6 bases at V and 0 bases at J, with 18 bases between the two ends. This CDR3 spans 16 amino acids.

This clonotype occurred a few times. This chain uses TRBV6-5 with TRBJ1-2, with D perhaps matching TRBD1 (6 bases). V was cut by 2 bases and J by 0 bases, with 16 bases left in between. Per germline, CDR1 MNHEY and CDR2 SVGAGI. The CDR3 covers 17 residues. The DNA for the CDR3 is TGTGCCAGCAGTTACGGGGGCCTGACAACAACTAACTATGGCTACACCTTC. It is translated as CASSYGGLTTTNYGYTF.

This clonotype was recorded a few times. V usage is TRBV4-3 and J usage is TRBJ1-5, with a tentative D call TRBD1 (5 bases). CDR1 and CDR2 (germline): LGHNA, YSLEER. Trimming shortened V by 0 bases and J by 2 bases, and 11 bases separated the two germline ends. The CDR3 sequence is 16 residues long. CDR3 nucleotide sequence: TGCGCCAGCAGCCAAGATCCAGGCAGGGGCAATCAGCCCCAGCATTTT. This gives the protein CASSQDPGRGNQPQHF.

This chain uses TRBV20-1 with TRBJ1-2; weak D call: TRBD1 (6 bases). Looked up from germline, CDR1 is DFQATT and CDR2 is SNEGSKA (reference sequence). The V and J ends lost 3 bases and 7 bases respectively, with 21 bases between them. The CDR3 is 15 amino acids. The CDR3, as DNA: TGCAGTGCTAGGGACTGGTCCGGGGGCGACTCTGGCTACACCTTC. Amino acids: CSARDWSGGDSGYTF.

This clonotype occurred many times. The rearrangement joins TRBV28 to TRBJ2-3; D is possibly TRBD2 (7 bases). Germline CDR1 is MDHEN and CDR2 is SYDVKM. This CDR3 is built from 12 residues. Trimming stripped 8 bases from V and 5 bases from J, with 11 bases between. The CDR3 DNA reads as TGTGCCAGCTCAGGGGAGGGAGATACGCAGTATTTT. Encoded protein: CASSGEGDTQYF.